These 10 T cell receptor beta chains originate from one sample sequenced in a study of technical replicates of blood from a few donors. Assay used: immunoSEQ multiplex PCR; TCRdb lists only in-frame clones, some missing. The data contain about 76,000 clones, approximately 94% of them seen just once; the ten biggest clones take up approximately 0.4%. Sequenced input: T cells isolated from PBMCs. These receptors all come from a human donor in good health.

The V call is TRBV4-1, the J call TRBJ2-5; D is unresolved. The CDR3 runs 13 residues. V dropped 0 bases and J dropped 3 bases, with 5 bases sitting between them. Looked up from germline, CDR1 is MGHRA and CDR2 is YSYEKL. CDR3 DNA: TGCGCCAGCAGCCAAGATCAGGAAGAGACCCAGTACTTC. Its protein product is CASSQDQEETQYF.

The chain joins TRBV5-1 to TRBJ1-1; D is uncertain. V was pared by 4 bases and J by 2 bases, with 9 bases between. CDR3 length: 13 residues. Germline assignment: CDR1 SGHRS and CDR2 YFSETQ. This CDR3 is CASSKNRNTEAFF. The CDR3 DNA follows: TGCGCCAGCAGCAAAAACAGAAACACTGAAGCTTTCTTT.

This chain joins TRBV4-3 and TRBJ2-7; D is possibly TRBD2 (6 bases). Germline assignment: CDR1 LGHNA and CDR2 YSLEER. This CDR3 has 14 residues. The germline V and J ends were trimmed by 6 bases and 7 bases, with 19 bases remaining between them. CDR3 nucleotide sequence: TGCGCCAGCAGTTACACCGCTGGAGGGGAAGAGCAGTACTTC. Residues: CASSYTAGGEEQYF.

This clone has just one count. V and J are TRBV6-5 and TRBJ1-2; D call uncertain. Germline V gene lookup returns CDR1 MNHEY and CDR2 SVGAGI. V lost 5 bases and J 5 bases, leaving 12 bases between the germline ends. The CDR3 totals 13 residues. In DNA form, the CDR3 reads TGTGCCAGCAGTAATAGAGGGAGTTATGGCTACACCTTC. Translating it yields CASSNRGSYGYTF.

The chain recombines TRBV27 with TRBJ2-7; TRBD2 agrees at 8 bases. Looked up from germline, CDR1 is MNHEY and CDR2 is SMNVEV (reference sequence). Germline trimming cut 6 bases from V and 5 bases from J; bases unmatched to any gene: 12. The CDR3 sequence is 15 residues long. The CDR3 DNA reads TGTGCCAGCAGGCCCAAAGCGGGAGAAAGGAACGAGCAGTACTTC. Its protein product is CASRPKAGERNEQYF.

The CDR3 spells CASSGTGGGEQYF. The CDR3 nucleotides read TGTGCCAGCAGTGGGACAGGGGGAGGCGAGCAGTACTTC. This chain connects TRBV6-4 to TRBJ2-7; 10 nucleotides match TRBD1. The germline gives CDR1 MRHNA, CDR2 SNTAGT. V lost 4 bases to trimming and J lost 6 bases; unmatched junction nucleotides: 3. The CDR3 extends over 13 amino acids.

V gene TRBV4-2 combines with J gene TRBJ2-1, with 8 bases that match TRBD2. V was clipped by 0 bases and J by 3 bases; unmatched bases: 10. Germline V gene lookup returns CDR1 LGHNA and CDR2 YNFKEQ. The CDR3 is made up of 18 amino acids. The CDR3 DNA sequence: TGTGCCAGCAGCCAAGATCTCCAGCGGGAGTCCGGCTACAATGAGCAGTTCTTC. Its protein product is CASSQDLQRESGYNEQFF.

The chain couples TRBV6-6 to TRBJ2-7; unclear D gene. The germline CDR1 and CDR2 sequences are MNHNY and SVGAGI (reference sequence). Deletions cut 2 bases from V and 0 bases from J, with 5 bases between. The CDR3 length is 13 residues. In nucleotides, the CDR3 is TGTGCCAGCAGTTACGTCAGCTCCTACGAGCAGTACTTC. Encoded protein: CASSYVSSYEQYF.

This rearrangement joins TRBV2 to TRBJ2-7; D unclear. The germline V gene encodes CDR1 SNHLY and CDR2 FYNNEI. The V end lost 3 bases, the J end lost 8 bases, and 14 bases lay between the germline ends. The CDR3 is 13 amino acids. As DNA, the CDR3 is TGTGCCAGCAGTGAGAGTGAGAGAATCCAGCAGTACTTC. Its translation is CASSESERIQQYF.

The V gene is TRBV27, the J gene TRBJ2-7; 13 nucleotides line up with TRBD2. V lost 6 bases, J lost 2 bases, and 7 bases stayed unmatched. The CDR3 covers 16 residues. In germline, CDR1 is MNHEY, CDR2 SMNVEV (reference sequence). The DNA for the CDR3 is TGTGCCAGCAGACTAGCGGGAGGGGGGCTCACCTACGAGCAGTACTTC. Translation: CASRLAGGGLTYEQYF.